A selection of T cell receptor beta chains follows, all from one sample in a study of T cells in Graves' hyperthyroidism and ophthalmopathy. MiXCR was run by TCRdb on the multiplex PCR reads, yielding one entry per CDR3 protein. The sample shows roughly 510,000 distinct CDR3 sequences, around 21% of them seen only once. The sample was blood. The receptor source for this set is a man younger than 35 with Graves' hyperthyroidism. The CDR3 runs from the conserved cysteine through the conserved F or W. The D gene is left open where the match is weak. Clone size appears in some rows only: once, few, many, or a class for an expanded clone.

TRBJ2-7 TRBV28 - 14 few TGTGCCAGCAGTTTAAACCGGTTTGGCGACGAGCAGTACTTC CASSLNRFGDEQYF
TRBJ2-7 TRBV28 TRBD2 16 few TGTGCCAGCAGTCGGACTAGCGGGGGGCCCCGTTCCGAGCAGTACTTC CASSRTSGGPRSEQYF
TRBJ2-2 TRBV7-2 - 13 many TGTGCCAGCAGATCTGGTGACACCGGGGAGCTGTTTTTT CASRSGDTGELFF
TRBJ2-2 TRBV6-5 - 13 - TGTGCCAGCAGTTCCCTAGTGACCGGGGAGCTGTTTTTT CASSSLVTGELFF
TRBJ2-3 TRBV5-4 TRBD1 18 few TGTGCCAGCAGCTTGACGACGACAGGGATTGGTGGCACAGATACGCAGTATTTT CASSLTTTGIGGTDTQYF
TRBJ1-2 TRBV6-1 - 14 many TGTGCCAGCATAACCTCCACAAGGAACTATGGCTACACCTTC CASITSTRNYGYTF
TRBJ1-2 TRBV27 TRBD1 14 - TGTGCCAGCAAGAAACCTACCGGGACAGATGGCTACACCTTC CASKKPTGTDGYTF
TRBJ1-1 TRBV2 - 14 many TGTGCCAGCAGTGAAGAGCGTACAAACACTGAAGCTTTCTTT CASSEERTNTEAFF
TRBJ1-1 TRBV12-3/TRBV12-4 - 15 - TGTGCCAGCACTCCCCAGTTGGGAGGGGACACTGAAGCTTTCTTT CASTPQLGGDTEAFF
TRBJ2-5 TRBV12-3/TRBV12-4 - 14 many TGTGCCAGCAGTCAAACCGGGATGAGAGGGACCCAGTACTTC CASSQTGMRGTQYF
TRBJ1-5 TRBV6-1 - 13 - TGTGCCAGCAGACAAGTTAGCAATCAGCCCCAGCATTTT CASRQVSNQPQHF
TRBJ1-2 TRBV6-1 TRBD1 16 many TGTGCCAGCAGTGAAGTGAGGGGACAGGGAGAGTATGGCTACACCTTC CASSEVRGQGEYGYTF
TRBJ2-7 TRBV30 TRBD1 13 many TGTGCCTGGACAGACAGGGGCGGCGGCGAGCAGTACTTC CAWTDRGGGEQYF
TRBJ2-7 TRBV5-5 TRBD2 15 many TGTGCCAGCAGCCCGGGACTAGCCCAACTCTACGAGCAGTACTTC CASSPGLAQLYEQYF
TRBJ2-2 TRBV9 - 12 few TGTGCCAGCAGCGTGAACACCGGGGAGCTGGTTTTT CASSVNTGELVF
TRBJ1-1 TRBV10-3 - 13 many TGTGCCATCAGCAGGGAGTCGAACACTGAAGCTTTCTTT CAISRESNTEAFF
TRBJ1-5 TRBV15 - 15 - TGTGCCACCAGCGGCGTCACCTATAGCAATCAGCCCCAGCATTTT CATSGVTYSNQPQHF
TRBJ1-5 TRBV6-2/TRBV6-3 TRBD1 20 many TGTGCCAGCAGTACCTCTCCCCGGGACAGGGGGCGACATAGCAATCAGCCCCAGCATTTT CASSTSPRDRGRHSNQPQHF
TRBJ2-7 TRBV20-1 TRBD1 11 many TGCAGTGCGCGGACAGGAGACGAGCAGTACTTC CSARTGDEQYF
TRBJ2-4 TRBV5-1 - 17 many TGCGCCAGCAGCTTGGTGTCGGACACTTTAGCCAAAAACATTCAGTACTTC CASSLVSDTLAKNIQYF
TRBJ1-1 TRBV12-3/TRBV12-4 - 16 - TGTGCCAGCAGTTTAGCGTTGTCAGTTTTGAACACTGAAGCTTTCTTT CASSLALSVLNTEAFF
TRBJ1-1 TRBV5-1 - 15 - TGCGCCAGCAGCGATCTCAGTCGGGGGAGCACTGAAGCTTTCTTT CASSDLSRGSTEAFF
TRBJ1-2 TRBV7-2 - 15 many TGTGCCAGCAGCCCCGCGAGGAGCCAAGGATTGGGCTACACCTTC CASSPARSQGLGYTF
TRBJ1-1 TRBV4-1 - 15 few TGCGCCAGCAGCCCCCTCGGGAGCGGTGGCACTGAAGCTTTCTTT CASSPLGSGGTEAFF
TRBJ1-1 TRBV12-3/TRBV12-4 - 15 - TGTGCCAGCAGGCTGGACGGGACTCCGAACACTGAAGCTTTCTTT CASRLDGTPNTEAFF
TRBJ2-5 TRBV24-1 - 14 many TGTGCCACCAGTGACCCCTTCGGTGCGGAGACCCAGTACTTC CATSDPFGAETQYF
TRBJ2-7 TRBV12-3/TRBV12-4 TRBD1 15 many TGTGCCAGCAGTTTAGTGTCAGGGGGCCCCTACGAGCAGTACTTC CASSLVSGGPYEQYF
TRBJ1-5 TRBV29-1 TRBD1 13 many TGCAGCGTTCGGACAGGGGGGAATCAGCCCCAGCATTTT CSVRTGGNQPQHF
TRBJ2-2 TRBV28 TRBD2 13 few TGTGCCAGCTCGGGGGGGGTCACCGGGGAGCTGTTTTTT CASSGGVTGELFF
TRBJ1-3 TRBV29-1 - 12 many TGCAGCGTTGAAGTCCCCGGAAACACCATATATTTT CSVEVPGNTIYF
TRBJ2-2 TRBV6-1 TRBD1 17 many TGTGCCAGCAATCCCCTGACGGGACAGTGGAGACCCGGGGAGCTGTTTTTT CASNPLTGQWRPGELFF
TRBJ1-5 TRBV2 TRBD1 15 many TGTGCCAGCAGCGACTGGGGACAGGGCGTAGGGCCCCAGCATTTT CASSDWGQGVGPQHF
TRBJ2-5 TRBV12-3/TRBV12-4 TRBD2 16 - TGTGCCAGCAGTTCCCCCCCGGCGGGAGGCTACGAGACCCAGTACTTC CASSSPPAGGYETQYF
TRBJ2-5 TRBV6-1 TRBD2 16 - TGTGCCAGCAGGATACAGCCGGGACTAGCAGGGGAGACCCAGTACTTC CASRIQPGLAGETQYF
TRBJ2-2 TRBV11-2 - 14 few - CASSLVFGAGELFF
TRBJ1-2 TRBV5-1 - 15 many TGCGCCAGCAGCCCCATAGGTCGGGATCCCTATGGCTACACCTTC CASSPIGRDPYGYTF
TRBJ1-1 TRBV28 - 16 - TGTGCCAGCAGTTCCCGGACAGTAGACTCGAACACTGAAGCTTTCTTT CASSSRTVDSNTEAFF
TRBJ1-2 TRBV12-3/TRBV12-4 TRBD1 15 many TGTGCCAGCAGTCAGGGGGGCCGGGACAAGCCTGGCTACACCTTC CASSQGGRDKPGYTF
TRBJ1-1 TRBV2 TRBD1 14 many TGTGCCAGCGGTCGACAGGGGGTGAACACTGAAGCTTTCTTT CASGRQGVNTEAFF
TRBJ1-1 TRBV29-1 - 13 many TGCAGCGTACCGGGGGGGCCGAACACTGAAGCTTTCTTT CSVPGGPNTEAFF
TRBJ2-5 TRBV24-1 - 13 many TGTGCCACCAGTGATTTGCAAGGAGAGACCCAGTACTTC CATSDLQGETQYF
TRBJ2-7 TRBV11-2 - 16 - TGTGCCAGCAGCTTTAGAGGAGGGACGGGGGCCTACGAGCAGTACTTC CASSFRGGTGAYEQYF
TRBJ1-2 TRBV6-2/TRBV6-3 - 13 many TGTGCCAGCAGTTACTCATGGGCGCGGGGCTACACCTTC CASSYSWARGYTF
TRBJ2-5 TRBV6-1 - 14 - TGTGCCAGCACCCCCCAGGCGGGTATAGAGACCCAGTACTTC CASTPQAGIETQYF
TRBJ1-2 TRBV30 - 13 many TGTGCCTGGAGTGTACTCAATGGCTGGGGCTACACCTTC CAWSVLNGWGYTF
TRBJ1-3 TRBV29-1 - 16 many TGCAGCGTGGAAGGTGGACCGTCAGCCTCTGGAAACACCATATATTTT CSVEGGPSASGNTIYF